A selection of T cell receptor beta chains follows, all from one sample in a study of T cells in Graves' hyperthyroidism and ophthalmopathy. TCRdb called the multiplex PCR reads again in MiXCR, with one record for every CDR3 protein. The sample lists 500,000 to 600,000 distinct CDR3 sequences, roughly a sixth occurring once. Sequences were obtained from blood. These receptor sequences come from a woman under 30 with Graves' hyperthyroidism. Each CDR3 is given without its conserved first and last residue. Fields, in order: clone size, CDR3 length, J gene, V gene, CDR3 protein. A clone size is listed for some rows: how often the clone was seen (once, few, many), or a class if it is expanded.

. 14 TRBJ2-1 TRBV5-1 ASSLAGTFSYNEQF
many 12 TRBJ2-5 TRBV27 ASRKRGYQETQY
. 10 TRBJ2-1 TRBV3-1 ASSQLGNEQF
few 13 TRBJ2-5 TRBV3-1 ASSQVGPSQETQY
many 13 TRBJ1-1 TRBV10-1 ASSESWTATTEAF
. 17 TRBJ2-1 TRBV7-9 ASSPRGLAGGGSYNEQF
few 12 TRBJ2-7 TRBV6-1 ASSSGTEGVGQY
many 11 TRBJ1-5 TRBV18 ASSRGADQPQH
. 13 TRBJ2-2 TRBV7-9 ASRKTRARSGELF
. 13 TRBJ2-7 TRBV29-1 SVEKPGSPTYEQY
. 14 TRBJ1-2 TRBV7-2 ASSLERDRRHYGYT
many 10 TRBJ2-7 TRBV2 ASLTESYEQY
many 17 TRBJ2-3 TRBV10-3 AISESVLAGESSTDTQY
many 12 TRBJ1-5 TRBV2 ASNGQGGNQPQH
many 14 TRBJ2-1 TRBV27 ASSPLAGEVDNEQF
few 13 TRBJ2-3 TRBV9 ASSPGGQEGDTQY
few 14 TRBJ1-1 TRBV27 ASSLTLGKMNTEAF
many 14 TRBJ2-3 TRBV3-1 ASSQDRAGGKDTQY
many 12 TRBJ2-7 TRBV5-1 ASSFDIWVDEQY
. 11 TRBJ2-7 TRBV29-1 SVETGPLYEQY
many 12 TRBJ1-1 TRBV2 ASPRAPTYTEAF
. 14 TRBJ2-5 TRBV7-6 ASSLDSGGPGETQY
. 17 TRBJ1-4 TRBV7-9 ASSLGSVRGRRTNEKLF
. 14 TRBJ2-7 TRBV20-1 SARDLWTSGTYEQY
many 15 TRBJ2-1 TRBV20-1 SARDLARTSGKYEQF
many 16 TRBJ1-5 TRBV6-6 ASSYPGQVRSSGQPQH
many 12 TRBJ2-5 TRBV7-2 ASSPGTSGGAMY
many 11 TRBJ2-1 TRBV7-3 ASSAGGHNEQF
many 14 TRBJ2-1 TRBV28 ASSGWRGSSYNEQF
many 13 TRBJ2-3 TRBV2 ASSEVLASTDTQY
few 12 TRBJ1-5 TRBV19 ASSTLRANQPQH
few 11 TRBJ2-3 TRBV10-3 ATRGLSTDTQY
many 13 TRBJ1-2 TRBV12-3/TRBV12-4 ASSSSRGPWGGYT
. 14 TRBJ1-4 TRBV18 ASSPEAGTGFEKLF
few 15 TRBJ2-5 TRBV19 ASSGSSGSHILGTQY
few 11 TRBJ2-3 TRBV6-2/TRBV6-3 ASRADSTDTQY
. 14 TRBJ2-1 TRBV30 AWRQLRIALGSEQF
many 13 TRBJ2-5 TRBV27 ASSLNWGRGETQY